This record concerns one TCR beta chain sequence. Participants came from some 26 US areas, aged roughly 18 to 95 years. The CDR3 is 13 amino acids. The germline V gene has CDR1 MNHEY and CDR2 SVGAGI. V lost 2 bases, J lost 8 bases, and 9 bases lay in between. This specimen comes from a study of blood T cell repertoires in COVID-19. Study information: Whether acute or convalescent, the COVID-19 samples came from the United States, Italy and Spain. Sources were T cells, B-cell-depleted T cells, or PBMCs; the material itself was cDNA or gDNA.

In the original processing: Amplification of reference gene primers provided the estimated nucleated cell counts. The data were produced by immunoSEQ multiplex PCR, yet TCRdb's version contains in-frame clones alone and is incomplete. V and J calls and clone size are given by that table; D and trimming were obtained from the DNA. The table includes roughly 320,000 clones, 70% to 90% detected once. The sequence was collected from a man aged 25-45 years who had recovered from COVID-19. The sample taken for sequencing was PBMCs or T cells enriched from blood (not recorded which). This chain joins TRBV6-5 and TRBJ1-4; D is unclear. The CDR3 region has the DNA TGTGCCAGCAGTTACACCCCGGGGGAAAAACTGTTTTTT. Translating gives CASSYTPGEKLFF.